A selection of T cell receptor beta chains follows, all from one sample in a study of blood T cells in healthy people across ages. TCRdb analysed the 5' RACE reads with MiXCR anew, one entry per CDR3 protein. The table records about 730,000 distinct CDR3 sequences, about 42% of them present only once. Input material: blood. Source of these receptors: a woman aged 55-70 years in good health. CDR3s include the opening cysteine and the closing phenylalanine or tryptophan. D genes are given only for firm matches. Where a row states a size, it is once, few, many or the class of an expanded clone; other rows omit it.

clone_size: NA; j_call: TRBJ2-7; d_call: NA; v_call: TRBV27; cdr3_aa: CASRPLGPHEQYF; cdr3_nt: TGTGCCAGCAGACCCCTGGGACCCCACGAGCAGTACTTC
clone_size: NA; j_call: TRBJ2-5; d_call: TRBD1; v_call: TRBV7-9; cdr3_aa: CASSSRTGLQETQYF; cdr3_nt: TGTGCCAGCAGCTCAAGGACAGGGCTACAAGAGACCCAGTACTTC
clone_size: NA; j_call: TRBJ2-7; d_call: NA; v_call: TRBV7-9; cdr3_aa: CASSLLALEQYF; cdr3_nt: TGTGCCAGCAGCTTACTTGCGCTCGAGCAGTACTTC
clone_size: many; j_call: TRBJ2-1; d_call: NA; v_call: TRBV12-3/TRBV12-4; cdr3_aa: CASSRADYNEQFF; cdr3_nt: TGTGCCAGCAGCCGGGCCGACTACAATGAGCAGTTCTTC
clone_size: few; j_call: TRBJ2-7; d_call: TRBD2; v_call: TRBV7-2; cdr3_aa: CASSLGASGGYEQYF; cdr3_nt: TGTGCCAGCAGCTTAGGGGCTAGCGGGGGCTACGAGCAGTACTTC
clone_size: few; j_call: TRBJ1-6; d_call: NA; v_call: TRBV6-1; cdr3_aa: CASSPRAGTEKGNSPLHF; cdr3_nt: TGTGCCAGCAGCCCCCGGGCCGGGACGGAAAAAGGGAATTCACCCCTCCACTTT
clone_size: few; j_call: TRBJ2-7; d_call: NA; v_call: TRBV2; cdr3_aa: CASSGAVEQYF; cdr3_nt: TGTGCCAGCAGTGGTGCGGTCGAGCAGTACTTC
clone_size: NA; j_call: TRBJ2-5; d_call: TRBD2; v_call: TRBV3-1; cdr3_aa: CASSLAGFQETQYF; cdr3_nt: TGTGCCAGCAGTCTAGCGGGATTCCAAGAGACCCAGTACTTC
clone_size: NA; j_call: TRBJ2-1; d_call: NA; v_call: TRBV7-9; cdr3_aa: CASSFLPEQFF; cdr3_nt: TGTGCCAGCAGCTTTCTTCCCGAGCAGTTCTTC
clone_size: NA; j_call: TRBJ2-1; d_call: NA; v_call: TRBV25-1; cdr3_aa: CASSEYRNRDNEQFF; cdr3_nt: TGTGCCAGCAGTGAATATCGGAATCGAGACAATGAGCAGTTCTTC
clone_size: few; j_call: TRBJ2-1; d_call: NA; v_call: TRBV6-2/TRBV6-3; cdr3_aa: CASSYVRGAGEQFF; cdr3_nt: TGTGCCAGCAGTTACGTCCGGGGGGCAGGGGAGCAGTTCTTC
clone_size: NA; j_call: TRBJ2-3; d_call: NA; v_call: TRBV7-3; cdr3_aa: CASGFRSITDTQYF; cdr3_nt: TGTGCCAGCGGCTTCCGAAGCATCACAGATACGCAGTATTTT
clone_size: few; j_call: TRBJ2-1; d_call: TRBD1; v_call: TRBV3-1; cdr3_aa: CASSPYLQGAENEQFF; cdr3_nt: TGTGCCAGCAGTCCCTATTTACAGGGGGCGGAGAATGAGCAGTTCTTC
clone_size: NA; j_call: TRBJ1-5; d_call: NA; v_call: TRBV12-3/TRBV12-4; cdr3_aa: CASSWEGSDQPQHF; cdr3_nt: TGTGCCAGCAGTTGGGAGGGAAGCGATCAGCCCCAGCATTTT
clone_size: few; j_call: TRBJ1-5; d_call: TRBD1; v_call: TRBV29-1; cdr3_aa: CSVTTGTVGQPQHF; cdr3_nt: TGCAGCGTCACCACCGGGACAGTCGGGCAGCCCCAGCATTTT
clone_size: NA; j_call: TRBJ2-5; d_call: TRBD1; v_call: TRBV7-3; cdr3_aa: CASSLRQGVAETQYF; cdr3_nt: TGTGCCAGCAGCTTACGACAGGGGGTTGCAGAGACCCAGTACTTC
clone_size: NA; j_call: TRBJ2-1; d_call: NA; v_call: TRBV5-1; cdr3_aa: CASSPQGPSYNEQFF; cdr3_nt: TGCGCCAGCAGCCCCCAGGGGCCCTCCTACAATGAGCAGTTCTTC
clone_size: NA; j_call: TRBJ1-5; d_call: NA; v_call: TRBV6-1; cdr3_aa: CASRAYDGGNQPQHF; cdr3_nt: TGTGCCAGCAGGGCATACGACGGGGGCAATCAGCCCCAGCATTTT
clone_size: NA; j_call: TRBJ2-3; d_call: NA; v_call: TRBV5-1; cdr3_aa: CASAGADTQYF; cdr3_nt: TGCGCCAGCGCCGGGGCAGATACGCAGTATTTT
clone_size: NA; j_call: TRBJ2-3; d_call: NA; v_call: TRBV6-2/TRBV6-3; cdr3_aa: CASTLPGTDTQYF; cdr3_nt: TGTGCCAGCACCCTCCCGGGCACAGATACGCAGTATTTT
clone_size: few; j_call: TRBJ2-5; d_call: NA; v_call: TRBV14; cdr3_aa: CASSQERGGETQYF; cdr3_nt: TGTGCCAGCAGCCAAGAGAGGGGGGGCGAGACCCAGTACTTC
clone_size: few; j_call: TRBJ2-6; d_call: TRBD1; v_call: TRBV7-9; cdr3_aa: CASSLGTGTGVSGANVLTF; cdr3_nt: TGTGCCAGCAGCTTAGGGACCGGGACAGGGGTCTCTGGGGCCAACGTCCTGACTTTC
clone_size: NA; j_call: TRBJ1-2; d_call: NA; v_call: TRBV11-2; cdr3_aa: CASSRQTNYGYTF; cdr3_nt: TGTGCCAGCAGTCGTCAGACTAACTATGGCTACACCTTC
clone_size: few; j_call: TRBJ1-1; d_call: NA; v_call: TRBV4-1; cdr3_aa: CASSQDMGRTEAFF; cdr3_nt: TGCGCCAGCAGCCAAGATATGGGGCGCACTGAAGCTTTCTTT
clone_size: NA; j_call: TRBJ1-1; d_call: NA; v_call: TRBV10-3; cdr3_aa: CAISEDDGPNTEAFF; cdr3_nt: TGTGCCATCAGTGAAGATGACGGACCGAACACTGAAGCTTTCTTT
clone_size: NA; j_call: TRBJ1-2; d_call: NA; v_call: TRBV4-1; cdr3_aa: CASSPGLARGHYGYTF; cdr3_nt: TGCGCCAGCAGCCCAGGTCTCGCGCGGGGGCACTATGGCTACACCTTC
clone_size: many; j_call: TRBJ1-1; d_call: NA; v_call: TRBV2; cdr3_aa: CASRTDNTEAFF; cdr3_nt: TGTGCCAGCAGAACAGATAACACTGAAGCTTTCTTT
clone_size: few; j_call: TRBJ2-1; d_call: NA; v_call: TRBV20-1; cdr3_aa: CSASDPSYRSEQFF; cdr3_nt: TGCAGTGCTAGTGATCCTAGCTATCGTAGTGAGCAGTTCTTC
clone_size: NA; j_call: TRBJ1-2; d_call: NA; v_call: TRBV29-1; cdr3_aa: CSVSRQSNYGYTF; cdr3_nt: TGCAGCGTTTCCAGACAATCTAACTATGGCTACACCTTC
clone_size: many; j_call: TRBJ2-3; d_call: TRBD2; v_call: TRBV29-1; cdr3_aa: CSVGGLASTDTQYF; cdr3_nt: TGCAGCGTTGGGGGACTAGCTAGCACAGATACGCAGTATTTT
clone_size: few; j_call: TRBJ2-5; d_call: TRBD2; v_call: TRBV9; cdr3_aa: CASSAGLAGEETQYF; cdr3_nt: TGTGCCAGCAGCGCCGGACTAGCGGGAGAAGAGACCCAGTACTTC
clone_size: NA; j_call: TRBJ2-7; d_call: NA; v_call: TRBV20-1; cdr3_aa: CSAPGGGSYNEQYF; cdr3_nt: TGCAGTGCCCCGGGAGGGGGCTCCTACAATGAGCAGTACTTC
clone_size: NA; j_call: TRBJ1-2; d_call: NA; v_call: TRBV2; cdr3_aa: CASSELALGDYGYTF; cdr3_nt: TGTGCCAGCAGTGAACTCGCTCTCGGAGACTATGGCTACACCTTC
clone_size: once; j_call: TRBJ2-1; d_call: NA; v_call: TRBV4-1; cdr3_aa: CAVARYNEQFF; cdr3_nt: TGCGCCGTAGCACGCTACAATGAGCAGTTCTTC
clone_size: NA; j_call: TRBJ1-5; d_call: TRBD1; v_call: TRBV20-1; cdr3_aa: CSAYGQGGYSNQPQHF; cdr3_nt: TGCAGTGCCTACGGACAGGGAGGGTATAGCAATCAGCCCCAGCATTTT
clone_size: NA; j_call: TRBJ2-7; d_call: TRBD1; v_call: TRBV20-1; cdr3_aa: CSARRTGNHEQYF; cdr3_nt: TGCAGTGCTAGACGGACAGGGAACCACGAGCAGTACTTC
clone_size: NA; j_call: TRBJ1-5; d_call: NA; v_call: TRBV4-2; cdr3_aa: CASSQDKWGAQRPQHF; cdr3_nt: TGTGCCAGCAGCCAAGATAAATGGGGGGCGCAGCGGCCCCAGCATTTT
clone_size: NA; j_call: TRBJ2-5; d_call: TRBD1; v_call: TRBV20-1; cdr3_aa: CSASPTTGGETQYF; cdr3_nt: TGCAGTGCTAGCCCTACCACAGGGGGCGAGACCCAGTACTTC
clone_size: NA; j_call: TRBJ2-1; d_call: TRBD2; v_call: TRBV20-1; cdr3_aa: CSARGPPGLAGGRSYNEQFF; cdr3_nt: TGCAGTGCTAGGGGACCCCCGGGACTAGCGGGAGGGCGCTCCTACAATGAGCAGTTCTTC
clone_size: NA; j_call: TRBJ1-4; d_call: TRBD1; v_call: TRBV3-1; cdr3_aa: CASSQVFWDSLGEKLFF; cdr3_nt: TGTGCCAGCAGCCAAGTCTTCTGGGACAGTCTCGGCGAAAAACTGTTTTTT
clone_size: NA; j_call: TRBJ2-2; d_call: TRBD2; v_call: TRBV27; cdr3_aa: CASSKLRGTSGAGELFF; cdr3_nt: TGTGCCAGCAGCAAATTAAGAGGGACTAGCGGTGCCGGGGAGCTGTTTTTT
clone_size: many; j_call: TRBJ2-1; d_call: NA; v_call: TRBV13; cdr3_aa: CASSLGPSSYNEQFF; cdr3_nt: TGTGCCAGCAGCTTAGGACCCAGCTCCTACAATGAGCAGTTCTTC
clone_size: NA; j_call: TRBJ1-1; d_call: NA; v_call: TRBV5-5; cdr3_aa: CASSLSGTTYMNTGAFF; cdr3_nt: TGCGCCAGCAGCTTATCCGGGACAACGTACATGAACACTGGAGCTTTCTTT
clone_size: NA; j_call: TRBJ2-1; d_call: TRBD1; v_call: TRBV7-3; cdr3_aa: CASSLLRGQGVTYNEQFF; cdr3_nt: TGTGCCAGCAGCTTACTGAGGGGGCAGGGGGTCACCTACAATGAGCAGTTCTTC
clone_size: NA; j_call: TRBJ2-7; d_call: TRBD1; v_call: TRBV27; cdr3_aa: CASRATGTGISYEQYF; cdr3_nt: TGTGCCAGCAGAGCGACCGGGACAGGGATCTCCTACGAGCAGTACTTC
clone_size: few; j_call: TRBJ2-4; d_call: NA; v_call: TRBV28; cdr3_aa: CASSFDLGLQRYIQYF; cdr3_nt: TGTGCCAGCAGCTTCGACTTGGGACTCCAACGGTACATTCAGTACTTC
clone_size: NA; j_call: TRBJ2-7; d_call: NA; v_call: TRBV20-1; cdr3_aa: CSARDRDLSYEQYF; cdr3_nt: TGCAGTGCTAGAGACAGGGACCTATCCTACGAGCAGTACTTC
clone_size: many; j_call: TRBJ2-3; d_call: NA; v_call: TRBV13; cdr3_aa: CASSLGAGLTDTQYF; cdr3_nt: TGTGCCAGCAGCTTAGGGGCCGGATTGACAGATACGCAGTATTTT
clone_size: NA; j_call: TRBJ2-7; d_call: NA; v_call: TRBV6-2/TRBV6-3; cdr3_aa: CASSAEGYNEQYF; cdr3_nt: TGTGCCAGCAGTGCGGAGGGATACAATGAGCAGTACTTC
clone_size: NA; j_call: TRBJ2-7; d_call: NA; v_call: TRBV6-5; cdr3_aa: CASREPRRSTGEQYF; cdr3_nt: TGTGCCAGCAGGGAACCCCGGCGGAGCACTGGGGAGCAGTACTTC
clone_size: few; j_call: TRBJ1-1; d_call: NA; v_call: TRBV29-1; cdr3_aa: CSVGSGAGVLTEAFF; cdr3_nt: TGCAGCGTTGGGTCCGGGGCTGGGGTATTGACTGAAGCTTTCTTT
clone_size: NA; j_call: TRBJ2-6; d_call: NA; v_call: TRBV7-9; cdr3_aa: CASSQDTGANVLTF; cdr3_nt: TGTGCCAGCAGCCAGGACACCGGGGCCAACGTCCTGACTTTC
clone_size: NA; j_call: TRBJ2-5; d_call: TRBD2; v_call: TRBV7-6; cdr3_aa: CASRRTSGGQTQYF; cdr3_nt: TGTGCCAGCAGGAGGACTAGCGGGGGGCAGACCCAGTACTTC
clone_size: few; j_call: TRBJ2-1; d_call: NA; v_call: TRBV9; cdr3_aa: CASSDGSFSYNEQFF; cdr3_nt: TGTGCCAGCAGCGATGGGTCGTTCTCCTACAATGAGCAGTTCTTC
clone_size: NA; j_call: TRBJ2-7; d_call: TRBD1; v_call: TRBV7-9; cdr3_aa: CASGRQGSYNEQYF; cdr3_nt: TGTGCCAGCGGGAGACAGGGGTCCTACAATGAGCAGTACTTC
clone_size: NA; j_call: TRBJ2-4; d_call: NA; v_call: TRBV20-1; cdr3_aa: CSARFPTLAKNIQYF; cdr3_nt: TGCAGTGCTAGATTCCCGACGCTAGCCAAAAACATTCAGTACTTC
clone_size: few; j_call: TRBJ2-7; d_call: NA; v_call: TRBV15; cdr3_aa: CATSRLPGTYEQYF; cdr3_nt: TGTGCCACCAGCAGACTTCCAGGTACCTACGAGCAGTACTTC